These 2 T cell receptor beta chains were sequenced from one sample in a study of blood T cell repertoires in COVID-19. Only in-frame clones appear in the TCRdb table, and some are missing; sequencing was by immunoSEQ multiplex PCR. Found here are roughly 320,000 clones, under 90% of them singletons; the top ten hold around 1.9%. The source material was peripheral blood. Receptors were obtained from a woman in her thirties with COVID-19, enrolled during active disease.

The chain carries TRBV5-1 and TRBJ2-1, with TRBD2 matching over 12 bases. V was pared by 5 bases and J by 7 bases, with 7 bases of the junction left unmatched. The germline V gene encodes CDR1 SGHRS and CDR2 YFSETQ. The CDR3 totals 15 residues. The CDR3 DNA is TGCGCCAGCAGGGCGACTAGCGGGGGTGGGAATGAGCAGTTCTTC. Its protein is CASRATSGGGNEQFF.

The chain recombines TRBV7-8 with TRBJ1-6, with TRBD1 identical over 10 bases. Unmatched junction bases numbered 4, after V lost 5 bases and J lost 0 bases. This CDR3 spans 17 amino acids. Looked up from germline, CDR1 is SGHVS and CDR2 is FQNEAQ. Here the CDR3 DNA reads TGTGCCAGCAGCCCACGGACAGGGGGCTCCTATAATTCACCCCTCCACTTT. As protein: CASSPRTGGSYNSPLHF.